Included here is one TCR beta chain sequence, with context. Antigen unknown. CDR1 is SNHLY, CDR2 FYNNEI, per germline. V was trimmed by 6 bases and J by 6 bases, leaving 18 bases between them. The CDR3 has 15 residues. These data come from a study of cytomegalovirus exposure and HLA in healthy donors. About the research overall: There were roughly 110 million unique TCR beta sequences, drawn from 180 million or so T cells, in an earlier analysis. Study-wide results and limits: On later analysis, the bulk of CMV-associated TCR beta chains appeared to be HLA-restricted. A later analysis showed that HLA-associated TCR beta chains had undergone more clonal expansion than equally common others.

This PCR relied on a set of 60 Vbeta primers and 13 Jbeta primers. The data were produced by immunoSEQ multiplex PCR, yet TCRdb's version contains in-frame clones alone and is incomplete. The table shows roughly 99,000 clones, with 55% to 85% occurring only once. The clonotype comes from a man aged 30-40 years in good health and CMV-seronegative. This chain joins TRBV2 and TRBJ2-1, with D perhaps matching TRBD1 (6 bases). The sequencing input was PBMCs. The CDR3 spells CASSPLSSGANEQFF. In nucleotides, the CDR3 is TGTGCCAGCAGCCCCCTCTCATCAGGGGCCAATGAGCAGTTCTTC.